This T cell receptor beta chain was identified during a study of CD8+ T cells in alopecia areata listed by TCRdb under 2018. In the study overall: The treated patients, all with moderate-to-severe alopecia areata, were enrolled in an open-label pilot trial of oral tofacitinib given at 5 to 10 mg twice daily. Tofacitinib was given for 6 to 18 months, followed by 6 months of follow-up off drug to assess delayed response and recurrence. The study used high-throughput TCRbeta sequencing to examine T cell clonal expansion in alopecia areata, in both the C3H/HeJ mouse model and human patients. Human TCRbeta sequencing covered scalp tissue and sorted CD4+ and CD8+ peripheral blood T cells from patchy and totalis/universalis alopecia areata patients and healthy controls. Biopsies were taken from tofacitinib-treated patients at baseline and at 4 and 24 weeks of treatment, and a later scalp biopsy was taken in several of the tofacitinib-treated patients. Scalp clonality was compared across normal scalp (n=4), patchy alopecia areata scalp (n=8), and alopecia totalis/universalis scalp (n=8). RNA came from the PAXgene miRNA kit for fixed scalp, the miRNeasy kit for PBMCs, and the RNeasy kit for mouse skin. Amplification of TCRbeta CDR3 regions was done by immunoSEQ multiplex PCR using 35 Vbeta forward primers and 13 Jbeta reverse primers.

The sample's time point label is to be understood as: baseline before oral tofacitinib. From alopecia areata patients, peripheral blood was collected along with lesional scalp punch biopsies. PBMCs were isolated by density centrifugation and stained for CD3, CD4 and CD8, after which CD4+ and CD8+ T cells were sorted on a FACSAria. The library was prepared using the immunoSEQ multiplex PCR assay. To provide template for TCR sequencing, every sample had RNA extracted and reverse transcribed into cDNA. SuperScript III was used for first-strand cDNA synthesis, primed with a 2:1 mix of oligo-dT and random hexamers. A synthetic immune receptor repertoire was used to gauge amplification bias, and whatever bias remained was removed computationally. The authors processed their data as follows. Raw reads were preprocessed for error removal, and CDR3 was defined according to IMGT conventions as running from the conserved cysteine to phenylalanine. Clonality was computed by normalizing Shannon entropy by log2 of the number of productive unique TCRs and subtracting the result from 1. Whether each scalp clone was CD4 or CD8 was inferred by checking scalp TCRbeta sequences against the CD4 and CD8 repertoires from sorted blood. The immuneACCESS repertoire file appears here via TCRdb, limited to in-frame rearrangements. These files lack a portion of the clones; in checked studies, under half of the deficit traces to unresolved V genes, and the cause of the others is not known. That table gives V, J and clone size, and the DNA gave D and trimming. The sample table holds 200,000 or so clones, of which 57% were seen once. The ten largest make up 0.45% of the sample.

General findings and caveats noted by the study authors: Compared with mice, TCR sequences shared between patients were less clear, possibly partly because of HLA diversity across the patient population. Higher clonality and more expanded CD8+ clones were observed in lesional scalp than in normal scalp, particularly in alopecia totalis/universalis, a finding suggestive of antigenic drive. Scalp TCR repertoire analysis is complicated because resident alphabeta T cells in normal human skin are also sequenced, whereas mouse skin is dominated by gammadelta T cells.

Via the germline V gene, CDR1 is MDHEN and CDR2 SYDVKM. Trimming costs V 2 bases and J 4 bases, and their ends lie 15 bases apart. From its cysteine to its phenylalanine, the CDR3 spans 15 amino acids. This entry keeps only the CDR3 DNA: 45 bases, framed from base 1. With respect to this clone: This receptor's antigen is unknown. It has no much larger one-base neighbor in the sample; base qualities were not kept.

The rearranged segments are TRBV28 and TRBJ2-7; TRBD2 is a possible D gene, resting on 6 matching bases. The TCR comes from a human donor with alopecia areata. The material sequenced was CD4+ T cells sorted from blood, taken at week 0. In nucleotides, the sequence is TGTGCCAGCAGTTTAGGAGGGGTCATACAATACGAGCAGTACTTC. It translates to CASSLGGVIQYEQYF.